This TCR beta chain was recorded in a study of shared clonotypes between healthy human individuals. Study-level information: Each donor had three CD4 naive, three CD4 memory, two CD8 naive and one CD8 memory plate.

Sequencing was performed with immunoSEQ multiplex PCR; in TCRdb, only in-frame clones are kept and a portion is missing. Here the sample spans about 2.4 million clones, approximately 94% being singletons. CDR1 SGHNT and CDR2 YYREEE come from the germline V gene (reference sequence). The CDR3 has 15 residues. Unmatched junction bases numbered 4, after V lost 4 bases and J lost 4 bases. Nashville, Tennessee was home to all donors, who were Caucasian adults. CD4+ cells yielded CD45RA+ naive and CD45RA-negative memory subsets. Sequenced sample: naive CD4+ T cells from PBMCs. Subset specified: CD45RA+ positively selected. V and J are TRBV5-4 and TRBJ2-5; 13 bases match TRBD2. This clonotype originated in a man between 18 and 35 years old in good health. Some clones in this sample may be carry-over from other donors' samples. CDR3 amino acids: CASSVGLAGVETQYF. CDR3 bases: TGTGCCAGCAGCGTCGGACTAGCGGGAGTAGAGACCCAGTACTTC.